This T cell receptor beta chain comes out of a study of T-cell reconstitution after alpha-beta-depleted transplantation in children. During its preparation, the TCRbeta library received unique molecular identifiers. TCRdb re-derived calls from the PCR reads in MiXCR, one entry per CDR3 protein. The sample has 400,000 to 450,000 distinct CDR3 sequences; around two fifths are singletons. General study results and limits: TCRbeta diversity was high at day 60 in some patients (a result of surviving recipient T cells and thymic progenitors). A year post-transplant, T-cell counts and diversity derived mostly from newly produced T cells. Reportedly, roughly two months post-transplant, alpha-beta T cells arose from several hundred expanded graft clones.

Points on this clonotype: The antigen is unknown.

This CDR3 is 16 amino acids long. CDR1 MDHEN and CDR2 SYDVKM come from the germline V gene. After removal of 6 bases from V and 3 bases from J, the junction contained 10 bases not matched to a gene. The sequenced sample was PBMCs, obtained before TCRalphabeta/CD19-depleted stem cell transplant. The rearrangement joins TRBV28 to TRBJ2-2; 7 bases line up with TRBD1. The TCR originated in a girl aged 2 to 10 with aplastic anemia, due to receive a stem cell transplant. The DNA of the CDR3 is TGTGCCAGCAGCCCACCTGACAGGGAAGACACCGGGGAGCTGTTTTTT. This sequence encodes CASSPPDREDTGELFF.